The sequence of this TCR gamma chain was determined in a study of gamma delta lymphoproliferative disorders and STAT genes. About the study: Each gamma-chain library started from at least 50 ng of genomic DNA, using the LymphoTrack Dx TCRG Assay. Delta libraries were made per EuroClonality-NGS working group procedure. General study points: Whether leukemic clones are public or private remains unconfirmed. Patient-control comparisons may be limited by differing T cell maturation stages.

Germline trimming cut 2 bases from V and 6 bases from J; bases unmatched to any gene: 1. Germline assignment: CDR1 EGSNGY and CDR2 YDSYNSKV. The CDR3 runs 11 residues. Genomic DNA from isolated PBMCs served as the sequencing template. TCRdb re-called the multiplex PCR reads through CATT. The sample lists over a thousand gamma-chain clones, more than 8% occurring once. This clone is medium-sized in the sample. Its antigen is unidentified. J is TRGJ1 or TRGJ2 and V is TRGV2. The J gene was missing in TCRdb and was found by matching the end of the DNA to germline. Sequencing input: blood. This sequence was found in a human donor in good health. The CDR3: CATWDVYKKLF. The CDR3 nucleotides read TGTGCCACCTGGGACGTTTATAAGAAACTCTTT.